Listed below are T cell receptor beta chains from one sample, sequenced in a study of T cell responses to AZD1222 COVID-19 vaccine. Method: immunoSEQ multiplex PCR; TCRdb's copy keeps in-frame clones and lacks some. The table records 90,000 to 150,000 clones, about 90% of them present only once. Material: peripheral blood, obtained on day 0 of AZD1222 vaccination. These receptors were collected from an adult in good health. CDR3s include the opening cysteine and the closing phenylalanine or tryptophan. Fields, in order: clone size, D gene, J gene, CDR3 length, V gene, CDR3 DNA, CDR3 protein. D genes are given only for firm matches. Clone sizes are given selectively: once, few, many, or a class where the clone is expanded.

clone_size: -; d_call: -; j_call: TRBJ1-1; cdr3_length: 15; v_call: TRBV5-1; cdr3_nt: TGCGCCAGCAGCTTGTCTAGGACAGCCTTCTCTGAAGCTTTCTTT; cdr3_aa: CASSLSRTAFSEAFF
clone_size: -; d_call: TRBD1; j_call: TRBJ1-5; cdr3_length: 16; v_call: TRBV3-1/TRBV3-2; cdr3_nt: TGTGCCAGCAGCCCCTCGGGACAGGTAGGAAATCAGCCCCAGCATTTT; cdr3_aa: CASSPSGQVGNQPQHF
clone_size: -; d_call: -; j_call: TRBJ2-2; cdr3_length: 12; v_call: TRBV5-1; cdr3_nt: TGCGCCAGCACGACGAACACCGGGGAGCTGTTTTTT; cdr3_aa: CASTTNTGELFF
clone_size: -; d_call: -; j_call: TRBJ1-5; cdr3_length: 12; v_call: TRBV6-5; cdr3_nt: TGTGCCAGCCGGGGGCTCAATCAGCCCCAGCATTTT; cdr3_aa: CASRGLNQPQHF
clone_size: -; d_call: TRBD2; j_call: TRBJ2-1; cdr3_length: 15; v_call: TRBV7-3; cdr3_nt: TGTGCCAGCAGCACCGGACTAGCGGGAGTTGGGGAGCAGTTCTTC; cdr3_aa: CASSTGLAGVGEQFF
clone_size: -; d_call: TRBD1; j_call: TRBJ1-2; cdr3_length: 12; v_call: TRBV6-5; cdr3_nt: TGTGCCAGCAGTTACGCAGGGGGTGGCTACACCTTC; cdr3_aa: CASSYAGGGYTF
clone_size: -; d_call: -; j_call: TRBJ1-5; cdr3_length: 12; v_call: TRBV28; cdr3_nt: TGTGCCAGTGCGAGTAGCAATCAGCCCCAGCATTTT; cdr3_aa: CASASSNQPQHF
clone_size: -; d_call: -; j_call: TRBJ2-1; cdr3_length: 13; v_call: TRBV29-1; cdr3_nt: TGCAGCGTTGCGTTGAGTCCCTACAATGAGCAGTTCTTC; cdr3_aa: CSVALSPYNEQFF
clone_size: -; d_call: TRBD1; j_call: TRBJ1-2; cdr3_length: 14; v_call: TRBV6-5; cdr3_nt: TGTGCCAGCAGTTACTCGGGGACAGTTTATGGCTACACCTTC; cdr3_aa: CASSYSGTVYGYTF
clone_size: -; d_call: -; j_call: TRBJ2-1; cdr3_length: 15; v_call: TRBV11-1; cdr3_nt: TGTGCCAGCAGCGGTTGGGCCTCCGGGTACAATGAGCAGTTCTTC; cdr3_aa: CASSGWASGYNEQFF
clone_size: -; d_call: -; j_call: TRBJ1-5; cdr3_length: 13; v_call: TRBV12-3/TRBV12-4; cdr3_nt: TGTGCCAGCAGTGGAGGTCCGAATCAGCCCCAGCATTTT; cdr3_aa: CASSGGPNQPQHF
clone_size: -; d_call: -; j_call: TRBJ2-2; cdr3_length: 17; v_call: TRBV7-9; cdr3_nt: TGTGCCAGCAGCTCCATAGGGGGGCGAAGGGACACCGGGGAGCTGTTTTTT; cdr3_aa: CASSSIGGRRDTGELFF
clone_size: -; d_call: -; j_call: TRBJ1-1; cdr3_length: 17; v_call: TRBV5-1; cdr3_nt: TGCGCCAGCAGCTTGACTAGGGCTGGGCAGGCGAACACTGAAGCTTTCTTT; cdr3_aa: CASSLTRAGQANTEAFF
clone_size: -; d_call: TRBD2; j_call: TRBJ2-5; cdr3_length: 15; v_call: TRBV6-5; cdr3_nt: TGTGCCAGCAGGGCGACTAGCGGAGGAAAAGAGACCCAGTACTTC; cdr3_aa: CASRATSGGKETQYF
clone_size: -; d_call: -; j_call: TRBJ1-3; cdr3_length: 15; v_call: TRBV6-1; cdr3_nt: TGTGCCAGCAGTGAAGCGGGGGCTAAGGGGAACACCATATATTTT; cdr3_aa: CASSEAGAKGNTIYF
clone_size: few; d_call: TRBD1; j_call: TRBJ2-7; cdr3_length: 20; v_call: TRBV19; cdr3_nt: TGTGCCAGTAGTATTTCTGGGTTAGGCGGTCGTCGGGACAGGACCTACGAGCAGTACTTC; cdr3_aa: CASSISGLGGRRDRTYEQYF
clone_size: -; d_call: -; j_call: TRBJ2-7; cdr3_length: 13; v_call: TRBV6-5; cdr3_nt: TGTGCCAGCAGTTCGGACTTCTCCTACGAGCAGTACTTC; cdr3_aa: CASSSDFSYEQYF
clone_size: -; d_call: -; j_call: TRBJ1-3; cdr3_length: 11; v_call: TRBV20-1; cdr3_nt: TGCAGTTATGAGAATGGAAACACCATATATTTT; cdr3_aa: CSYENGNTIYF
clone_size: -; d_call: TRBD1; j_call: TRBJ1-2; cdr3_length: 15; v_call: TRBV6-5; cdr3_nt: TGTGCCAGCAGCCTACAGGGGTCAACTAACTATGGCTACACCTTC; cdr3_aa: CASSLQGSTNYGYTF
clone_size: -; d_call: -; j_call: TRBJ1-6; cdr3_length: 12; v_call: TRBV2; cdr3_nt: TGTGCCAGCAGTGAAGGAGATTCACCCCTCCACTTT; cdr3_aa: CASSEGDSPLHF
clone_size: -; d_call: -; j_call: TRBJ1-1; cdr3_length: 16; v_call: TRBV9; cdr3_nt: TGTGCCAGCAGCGCTTTGACAGCCAATCTGAACACTGAAGCTTTCTTT; cdr3_aa: CASSALTANLNTEAFF
clone_size: -; d_call: -; j_call: TRBJ1-6; cdr3_length: 13; v_call: TRBV5-5; cdr3_nt: TGTGCCAGCAGCTTGGATTGGAATTCACCCCTCCACTTT; cdr3_aa: CASSLDWNSPLHF
clone_size: -; d_call: -; j_call: TRBJ1-1; cdr3_length: 11; v_call: TRBV20-1; cdr3_nt: TGCAGTGCTAGAGATTACACTGAAGCTTTCTTT; cdr3_aa: CSARDYTEAFF
clone_size: -; d_call: -; j_call: TRBJ2-3; cdr3_length: 15; v_call: TRBV7-9; cdr3_nt: TGTGCCAGCAGCCGACCGGGGTTAAGCACAGATACGCAGTATTTT; cdr3_aa: CASSRPGLSTDTQYF
clone_size: -; d_call: -; j_call: TRBJ2-3; cdr3_length: 15; v_call: TRBV3-1/TRBV3-2; cdr3_nt: TGTGCCAGCAGCCCAAACACTCTTAGCACAGATACGCAGTATTTT; cdr3_aa: CASSPNTLSTDTQYF
clone_size: -; d_call: -; j_call: TRBJ2-7; cdr3_length: 16; v_call: TRBV11-2; cdr3_nt: TGTGCCAGCAGCTTAGGGCGACGGAATATTGAGTACGAGCAGTACTTC; cdr3_aa: CASSLGRRNIEYEQYF
clone_size: once; d_call: -; j_call: TRBJ2-1; cdr3_length: 15; v_call: TRBV9; cdr3_nt: TGTGCCAGCAGCCTCATAGGGGGACGCCGGAATGAGCAGTTCTTC; cdr3_aa: CASSLIGGRRNEQFF
clone_size: -; d_call: -; j_call: TRBJ2-7; cdr3_length: 10; v_call: TRBV6-5; cdr3_nt: TGTGCCAGCCAGAGGGAAGAGCAGTACTTC; cdr3_aa: CASQREEQYF
clone_size: -; d_call: -; j_call: TRBJ1-1; cdr3_length: 12; v_call: TRBV11-2; cdr3_nt: TGTGCCAGCAGCTTAGGAGTAATTGAAGCTTTCTTT; cdr3_aa: CASSLGVIEAFF
clone_size: -; d_call: -; j_call: TRBJ1-2; cdr3_length: 15; v_call: TRBV4-2; cdr3_nt: TGTGCCAGCAGCCAAGATCGAGATAGGGGACGTGGCTACACCTTC; cdr3_aa: CASSQDRDRGRGYTF
clone_size: -; d_call: -; j_call: TRBJ1-1; cdr3_length: 14; v_call: TRBV3-1/TRBV3-2; cdr3_nt: TGTGCCAGCAGCCTTAAATACATGAACACTGAAGCTTTCTTT; cdr3_aa: CASSLKYMNTEAFF
clone_size: -; d_call: -; j_call: TRBJ1-5; cdr3_length: 16; v_call: TRBV6-2/TRBV6-3; cdr3_nt: TGTGCCAGCAGCCGCACCGGGACGGCAATGACGCAGCCCCAGCATTTT; cdr3_aa: CASSRTGTAMTQPQHF
clone_size: -; d_call: -; j_call: TRBJ2-1; cdr3_length: 14; v_call: TRBV6-1; cdr3_nt: TGTGCCAGCAGTGAAGCGCTTGGCGGAGGTGAGCAGTTCTTC; cdr3_aa: CASSEALGGGEQFF
clone_size: few; d_call: TRBD1; j_call: TRBJ1-5; cdr3_length: 13; v_call: TRBV6-5; cdr3_nt: TGTGCCAGCAGTTACGACAGGGACCAGCCCCAGCATTTT; cdr3_aa: CASSYDRDQPQHF
clone_size: -; d_call: -; j_call: TRBJ2-1; cdr3_length: 13; v_call: TRBV6-1; cdr3_nt: TGTGCCAGCAGTTCTCAAGGGGGCAATGAGCAGTTCTTC; cdr3_aa: CASSSQGGNEQFF
clone_size: -; d_call: TRBD1; j_call: TRBJ2-4; cdr3_length: 18; v_call: TRBV10-2; cdr3_nt: TGCGCCAGCCGGAAGGGACAGGGGAGCGGGATGGCCAAAAACATTCAGTACTTC; cdr3_aa: CASRKGQGSGMAKNIQYF